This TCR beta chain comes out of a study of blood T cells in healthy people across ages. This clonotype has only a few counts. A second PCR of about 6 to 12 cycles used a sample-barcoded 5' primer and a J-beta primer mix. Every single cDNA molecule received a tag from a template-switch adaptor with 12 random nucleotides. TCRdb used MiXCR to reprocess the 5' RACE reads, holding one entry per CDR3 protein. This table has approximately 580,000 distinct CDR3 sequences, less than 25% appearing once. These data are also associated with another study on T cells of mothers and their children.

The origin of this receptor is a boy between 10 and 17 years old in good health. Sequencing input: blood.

The DNA of the CDR3 is TGTGCCAGTAGTGCAGCGGGAGGGCCCGTCGAGCAGTACTTC. It yields the protein CASSAAGGPVEQYF. The V and J genes are TRBV19 and TRBJ2-5; TRBD2 matches 10 bases. The J call may be wrong; the DNA end is better matched by TRBJ2-7. Per germline, CDR1 LNHDA and CDR2 SQIVND (reference sequence). This CDR3 contains 14 residues.